This T cell receptor beta chain was sequenced for a study of cytotoxic CD8 clonotypes in ibrutinib-treated CLL. Study summary: Outcomes included some 24 partial and 2 complete responses; after median around 5.5 years, 14 stayed remitted and roughly 12 progressed. Once treatment had gone on for a median of around 11 months, range 6 to 36, response samples were drawn. Study observations and caveats: Shared public clonotypes were rare, and on treatment they either got smaller or stayed the same. Sampling of sustained-remission and progressing patients occurred at differing times.

This clone occurred once. The antigen remains unidentified. CDR1 and CDR2 (germline): WSHSY, SAAADI. CDR3 length: 13 residues. With 10 bases removed from V and 2 bases from J, the gap between germline ends came to 14 bases. Libraries were prepared by immunoSEQ multiplex PCR; TCRdb keeps only in-frame clonotypes and omits some of them. Of around 250,000 clones listed, around 70% are singletons. The rearrangement joins TRBV10-2 to TRBJ1-1; a possible D gene is TRBD1 (5 bases). The receptor was derived from a human donor with chronic lymphocytic leukemia. Here the sequenced sample was PBMCs, taken after 24 months of ibrutinib treatment. The CDR3 reads CATYSGRNTEAFF. DNA of the CDR3: TGCGCCACCTATTCAGGGCGAAACACTGAAGCTTTCTTT.